Below, 20 T cell receptor beta chains from the same sample are listed, as sequenced in a study of T-cell reconstitution after alpha-beta-depleted transplantation in children. Unique molecular identifiers were incorporated into the prepared TCRbeta library. TCRdb re-derived calls from the PCR reads in MiXCR, one entry per CDR3 protein. The table has about 200,000 distinct CDR3 sequences, 6.3% seen once. The input for sequencing was PBMCs, taken before TCRalphabeta/CD19-depleted stem cell transplant. Every receptor here comes from a girl under two years old with combined immunodeficiency, due to receive a stem cell transplant.

There are many counts of this clonotype. V and J are TRBV2 and TRBJ1-3; the D is unclear. This CDR3 is 14 amino acids long. Germline V gives CDR1 SNHLY, CDR2 FYNNEI. V lost 5 bases, J lost 2 bases, and 10 bases lay in between. The CDR3: CASSPGPTGNTIYF. The CDR3 DNA sequence: TGTGCCAGCAGTCCAGGTCCCACTGGAAACACCATATATTTT.

This clonotype was picked up many times. The rearrangement links TRBV30 to TRBJ2-4, with a weak D call TRBD2 (6 bases). Trimming removed 0 bases at V and 0 bases at J, with 21 bases between. CDR3 size: 19 residues. The V gene's germline CDR1 is GTSNPN and CDR2 SVGIG (reference sequence). The CDR3 sequence is CAWSVFTGDLLLAKNIQYF. CDR3 nucleotide sequence: TGTGCCTGGAGTGTATTTACCGGGGACTTACTACTAGCCAAAAACATTCAGTACTTC.

This clonotype was counted at least ten times. The chain combines TRBV7-2 with TRBJ2-1; D possibly corresponds to TRBD1 (6 bases). This CDR3 is 17 amino acids long. V lost 1 base and J lost 4, with 17 bases in between. CDR1 is SGHTA, CDR2 FQGNSA, per germline. DNA for the CDR3: TGTGCCAGCAGCTTAGTCGGACAGCTAACTAAGTACAATGAGCAGTTCTTC. Translating it yields CASSLVGQLTKYNEQFF.

This clonotype showed up many times. The chain has TRBV4-2 and TRBJ2-7, with no clear D. V lost 0 bases and J 1 base, leaving 10 bases between the germline ends. The CDR3 is 15 residues long. Per germline, CDR1 LGHNA and CDR2 YNFKEQ. The CDR3 here is CASSQDFYPSYEQYF. CDR3 in DNA: TGTGCCAGCAGCCAAGATTTTTACCCTTCCTACGAGCAGTACTTC.

This clonotype was counted only a few times. The chain carries TRBV4-2 and TRBJ2-1, with D perhaps TRBD1 (5 bases). The CDR3 is 14 residues long. Between the trimmed V and J ends, which lost 1 base and 6 bases, there was a span of 10 bases. Germline CDR1 is LGHNA and CDR2 is YNFKEQ. The chain's CDR3 is CASSQGLGANEQFF. The CDR3 coding sequence is TGTGCCAGCAGCCAAGGCCTAGGGGCCAATGAGCAGTTCTTC.

This clonotype was observed at least ten times. This chain joins TRBV3-1 and TRBJ2-1, with TRBD2 matching over 12 bases. This CDR3 is 15 amino acids long. Trimming took 2 bases from V and 5 from J; bases not matched to a gene: 1. Germline V gene sequence: CDR1 LGHDT, CDR2 YNNKEL (reference sequence). The CDR3 DNA is TGTGCCAGCAGCCAACTAGCGGGGGGGCACAATGAGCAGTTCTTC. Its protein is CASSQLAGGHNEQFF.

This clonotype was observed many times. The V call is TRBV4-1, the J call TRBJ2-2; the D gene is possibly TRBD2 (5 bases). Trimming removed 0 bases from V and 7 bases from J, with 15 bases in between. This CDR3 has 16 amino acids. In germline, CDR1 is MGHRA, CDR2 YSYEKL. Written as DNA, the CDR3 is TGCGCCAGCAGCCAAGATCCCGGGAAACTGGGCGGGGAGCTGTTTTTT. This encodes CASSQDPGKLGGELFF.

In this sample, this clonotype turned up many times. The V gene is TRBV7-3, the J gene TRBJ2-1; perhaps TRBD2 as D (5 bases). This CDR3 spans 15 amino acids. V was trimmed by 4 bases and J by 3 bases, leaving 13 bases between them. Germline V gives CDR1 SGHTA, CDR2 FQGTGA. CDR3 sequence (DNA): TGTGCCAGCAGCTCATCAAACCGGGACTACAATGAGCAGTTCTTC. Translating it yields CASSSSNRDYNEQFF.

This clonotype showed up many times. The genes are TRBV4-1 and TRBJ2-7; tentative D call: TRBD2 (6 bases). Germline V CDR1 and CDR2: MGHRA, YSYEKL. CDR3 length: 14 residues. V dropped 1 base and J dropped 5 bases, with 12 bases sitting between them. The DNA for the CDR3 is TGCGCCAGCAGCCAAGCGGGCGGGGCAAACGAGCAGTACTTC. Translating it yields CASSQAGGANEQYF.

The V gene is TRBV6-2 or TRBV6-3, the J gene TRBJ1-1, with 8 nucleotides matching TRBD1. This CDR3 has 15 residues. The trim removed 5 bases at V and 5 bases at J, leaving 10 bases unmatched. CDR1 is MNHEY, CDR2 SVGEGT, per germline. This CDR3 is CASSNFQGARTEAFF. The CDR3 DNA is TGTGCCAGCAGTAACTTCCAGGGGGCGCGGACTGAAGCTTTCTTT.

This clonotype was seen ten or more times. V is TRBV5-6 and J is TRBJ1-5; maybe TRBD1 (5 bases). The CDR3 has 16 residues. Trimming removed 4 bases from V and 5 bases from J, with 19 bases in between. Germline V gene sequence: CDR1 SGHDT, CDR2 YYEEEE. The DNA of the CDR3 is TGTGCCAGCAGCCGGGAAGGGCGCAGGGCACATCAGCCCCAGCATTTT. It encodes CASSREGRRAHQPQHF.

This clonotype was found a few times. This CDR3 reads CASSQWVAGVETQYF. The CDR3 nucleotides read TGCGCCAGCAGCCAATGGGTAGCGGGAGTGGAGACCCAGTACTTC. The chain uses TRBV4-1 and TRBJ2-5; TRBD2 matches 9 bases. Germline V lookup: CDR1 MGHRA, CDR2 YSYEKL. This CDR3 spans 15 amino acids. Trimming cost V 2 bases and J 5 bases; bases outside gene matches: 6.

This clonotype has ten or more counts. In nucleotides, the CDR3 is TGTGCCAGCAAGGAGTCTAGCGGGAACTATGAGCAGTTCTTC. Translated, it gives CASKESSGNYEQFF. The chain has TRBV6-2 or TRBV6-3 and TRBJ2-1; TRBD2 matches 9 bases. V shed 7 bases, J shed 8 bases, and the junction held 9 bases outside the gene matches. Looked up from germline, CDR1 is MNHEY and CDR2 is SVGEGT. The CDR3 runs 14 residues.

The sample holds many counts of this clonotype. The genes are TRBV28 and TRBJ2-1; TRBD1 matches at 7 bases. From germline, CDR1 is MDHEN and CDR2 SYDVKM. V was pared by 6 bases and J by 4 bases, with 9 bases of the junction left unmatched. The CDR3 is 15 amino acids. CDR3 residues: CASRPGQVVYNEQFF. DNA of the CDR3: TGTGCCAGCAGACCAGGACAGGTTGTATACAATGAGCAGTTCTTC.

This clonotype was counted at least ten times. The chain is built from TRBV7-9 and TRBJ2-3; D gene uncertain. The CDR3 has 16 residues. Germline V gene sequence: CDR1 SEHNR, CDR2 FQNEAQ (reference sequence). Trimming pared 4 bases from V and 0 bases from J, leaving 14 bases between. The CDR3 region has the DNA TGTGCCAGCAGCTCAGATGGGTGGGTCAGCACAGATACGCAGTATTTT. Translating it yields CASSSDGWVSTDTQYF.

This clonotype showed up many times. V gene TRBV25-1 combines with J gene TRBJ2-5; tentative D call: TRBD1 (5 bases). The CDR3 covers 12 residues. V lost 6 bases to trimming and J lost 1 base, with 6 bases between them. CDR1 and CDR2 (germline): MGHDK, SYGVNS. The CDR3 DNA is TGTGCCAGCAGAGGGGCCCAAGAGACCCAGTACTTC. It translates to CASRGAQETQYF.

A few counts support this clonotype. The chain combines TRBV21-1 with TRBJ1-2. TRBV21-1 is reported as a pseudogene. The CDR3 covers 11 residues. The DNA of the CDR3 is TGTGCCAGCCCGGACAACTATGGCTACACCTTC. It yields the protein CASPDNYGYTF.

This clonotype was picked up many times. V is TRBV4-1 and J is TRBJ2-1; D gene ambiguous. CDR1 and CDR2 from the germline V gene are MGHRA and YSYEKL. The CDR3 covers 11 residues. V lost 1 base and J lost 15, with 10 bases in between. This CDR3 is CASSQGSFRFF. The CDR3 DNA is TGCGCCAGCAGCCAAGGGTCATTCCGGTTCTTC.

About this clonotype: A much larger clone lies one base from this, so it may be a read error. V gene TRBV6-2 or TRBV6-3 combines with J gene TRBJ2-7, with D possibly TRBD2 on 5 matching bases. Germline V gives CDR1 MNHEY, CDR2 SVGEGT. V was cut by 2 bases and J by 4 bases, with 12 bases left in between. The CDR3 contains 14 residues. The CDR3: CASSYREQPYEQYF. The DNA for the CDR3 is TGTGCCAGCAGTTACCGGGAACAGCCTTACGAGCAGTACTTC.

This clonotype was recorded many times. The rearrangement links TRBV5-5 to TRBJ2-5; 10 positions agree with TRBD2. The junction had 13 bases not matched to a gene; V was cut back by 4 bases and J by 7 bases. CDR1 SGHKS and CDR2 YYEKEE come from the germline V gene (reference sequence). The CDR3 covers 16 residues. CDR3 amino acids: CASSPWTSGRRGTQYF. CDR3 DNA: TGTGCCAGCAGCCCGTGGACTAGCGGAAGAAGAGGGACCCAGTACTTC.